Presented here are 32 T cell receptor beta chains from one specimen sequenced in a study of T-cell memory formation after mild COVID-19. TCRdb re-analysed the 5' RACE reads in MiXCR, keeping a single row per CDR3 protein. This sample has 430,000 or so distinct CDR3 sequences, with roughly 23% found just once. Specimen: PBMCs or a T cell subset sorted from them (not recorded which). These receptors were collected from an adult woman who had mild COVID-19 (a few samples of this study predate the infection). Cell type and time point are not known.

The rearrangement links TRBV6-5 to TRBJ2-1; 7 bases line up with TRBD1. Germline V gene sequence: CDR1 MNHEY, CDR2 SVGAGI. Germline trimming cut 6 bases from V and 2 bases from J; bases unmatched to any gene: 10. The CDR3 has 16 amino acids. CDR3 sequence: CASRIRGTDTYNEQFF. The CDR3 DNA reads TGTGCCAGCAGAATCAGGGGGACAGATACCTACAATGAGCAGTTCTTC.

This clonotype was seen a few times. The J gene is TRBJ2-3, the V gene TRBV7-3; 10 bases line up with TRBD2. J lost 2 bases, V lost 5 bases, and 10 bases had no gene match. CDR3 size: 17 residues. The germline CDR1 and CDR2 sequences are SGHTA and FQGTGA. The CDR3 region has the DNA TGTGCCAGCAGCCCAGCGGGGGGGGCCGCCACCACAGATACGCAGTATTTT. It specifies CASSPAGGAATTDTQYF.

The chain employs TRBV3-1 and TRBJ2-3; D is unresolved. Trimming removed 4 bases from V and 5 bases from J, with 13 bases in between. There are 14 residues in the CDR3. Germline CDR1 is LGHDT and CDR2 is YNNKEL (reference sequence). CDR3 region: CASSRPSKGDTQYF. CDR3 coding DNA: TGTGCCAGCAGCCGGCCGAGCAAGGGAGATACGCAGTATTTT.

This clonotype was counted only a few times. The V gene is TRBV10-3, the J gene TRBJ2-4; D unclear. V lost 6 bases and J 2 bases, leaving 5 bases between the germline ends. Germline V gene sequence: CDR1 ENHRY, CDR2 SYGVKD. This CDR3 has 12 residues. The CDR3 is CAISNPKNIQYF. The CDR3 coding sequence is TGTGCCATCAGCAACCCCAAAAACATTCAGTACTTC.

The chain is built from TRBV7-9 and TRBJ2-6; no clear D. From germline, CDR1 is SEHNR and CDR2 FQNEAQ (reference sequence). Trimming removed 0 bases at V and 2 bases at J, with 17 bases between. The CDR3 length is 19 residues. Here the CDR3 DNA reads TGTGCCAGCAGCTTAGCCCTGGGAAGTCCGGTTACTGGGGCCAACGTCCTGACTTTC. Amino acid sequence: CASSLALGSPVTGANVLTF.

The table lists this clonotype with a few counts. Here the CDR3 DNA reads TGTGCCAGCAGCTTGACTGTGAATGAGCAGTTCTTC. Its translation: CASSLTVNEQFF. The chain combines TRBV9 with TRBJ2-1, with unresolved D. The V and J ends lost 4 bases and 7 bases respectively, with 9 bases between them. Germline V gene data show CDR1 as SGDLS and CDR2 as YYNGEE. This CDR3 has 12 amino acids.

V and J are TRBV13 and TRBJ1-3; 7 nucleotides match TRBD1. The CDR3 totals 13 residues. J lost 7 bases, V lost 3 bases, and 3 bases had no gene match. Germline loops: CDR1 PRHDT, CDR2 FYEKMQ (reference sequence). CDR3 DNA: TGTGCCAGCAGCTTCCAGGGGGTTAACACCATATATTTT. This gives the protein CASSFQGVNTIYF.

The genes are TRBV12-5 and TRBJ2-3; the match to TRBD2 covers 10 bases. The CDR3 length is 16 residues. Germline lookup yields CDR1 LGHNT and CDR2 FRNRAP. J was trimmed by 6 bases and V by 0 bases; bases with no gene match: 6. CDR3 in amino acids: CASGLVLAGVSDTQYF. The CDR3 bases are TGTGCTAGTGGTTTGGTTCTAGCGGGGGTATCGGATACGCAGTATTTT.

In this sample, this clonotype turned up a few times. The rearrangement uses TRBV6-5 and TRBJ2-5, with D hard to call. The CDR3 has 13 residues. The V and J ends lost 0 bases and 5 bases respectively, with 7 bases between them. Germline CDR1 and CDR2: MNHEY and SVGAGI. CDR3 DNA: TGTGCCAGCAGTTACTCCAGGTTCGAGACCCAGTACTTC. As protein: CASSYSRFETQYF.

The chain joins TRBV20-1 to TRBJ2-7; 8 bases align to TRBD2. Germline V CDR1 and CDR2: DFQATT, SNEGSKA (reference sequence). V lost 6 bases and J lost 2; bases outside the gene matches: 3. This CDR3 has 12 residues. The CDR3 DNA reads as TGCAGTGCCATAGCGGGACCCTACGAGCAGTACTTC. It codes for CSAIAGPYEQYF.

Concerning this clonotype itself: A read error may produce the germline difference seen at one junction end. J is TRBJ2-1 and V is TRBV4-2, with D tentatively TRBD2 (6 bases). The CDR3 covers 16 residues. Per germline, CDR1 LGHNA and CDR2 YNFKEQ. CDR3 region: CASSKEGLASNNEQFF. The CDR3 DNA is TGTGCCAGCAGCAAAGAGGGACTGGCAAGTAACAATGAGCAGTTCTTC.

This clonotype was picked up a small number of times. The chain links TRBV6-6 to TRBJ1-1; tentative D call: TRBD1 (5 bases). Per germline, CDR1 MNHNY and CDR2 SVGAGI (reference sequence). This CDR3 comprises 14 residues. The V and J ends lost 2 bases and 4 bases respectively, with 11 bases between them. CDR3 sequence: CASSYATRGTEAFF. The DNA of the CDR3 is TGTGCCAGCAGTTACGCCACGAGGGGCACTGAAGCTTTCTTT.

This clonotype has a handful of counts. V gene TRBV7-6 combines with J gene TRBJ1-1, with 8 bases lining up with TRBD1. V gave up 5 bases and J gave up 5 bases; unmatched junction bases: 10. This CDR3 region has 15 residues. The germline gives CDR1 SGHVS, CDR2 FNYEAQ. CDR3 nucleotides: TGTGCCAGCAGCCCCGGACAGGGTCGACTAACTGAAGCTTTCTTT. Translated: CASSPGQGRLTEAFF. Based on the CDR3 plus reference TRBV7-6 and TRBJ1-1, the full variable domain is GAGVSQSPRYKVTKRGQDVALRCDPISGHVSLYWYRQALGQGPEFLTYFNYEAQQDKSGLPNDRFSAERPEGSISTLTIQRTEQRDSAMYRCASSPGQGRLTEAFFGQGTRLTVV.

A few counts support this clonotype. The CDR3 here is CSALRTFRRAEAFF. The CDR3 region has the DNA TGCAGTGCTCTAAGGACATTTCGGAGGGCTGAAGCTTTCTTT. This sequence joins TRBV20-1 and TRBJ1-1; tentatively, D is TRBD1 (5 bases). V lost 5 bases and J 6 bases, leaving 19 bases between the germline ends. In germline, CDR1 is DFQATT, CDR2 SNEGSKA (reference sequence). This CDR3 is 14 amino acids long.

The table lists this clonotype with a few counts. The chain recombines TRBV25-1 with TRBJ2-1, with D uncertain. V gave up 1 base and J gave up 6 bases, with 13 bases separating them. CDR1 and CDR2 from the germline V gene are MGHDK and SYGVNS. The CDR3 loop spans 15 amino acids. The CDR3 DNA follows: TGTGCCAGCAGTGAATCGGGCACCCGCGGCAATGAGCAGTTCTTC. This gives the protein CASSESGTRGNEQFF.

CDR3 region: CASRPLQNLIDTDTQYF. The CDR3 coding sequence is TGTGCCAGCAGACCGCTTCAGAATCTGATTGACACAGATACGCAGTATTTT. This sequence joins TRBV28 and TRBJ2-3; D gene unclear. CDR1 and CDR2 from the germline V gene are MDHEN and SYDVKM. Trimming left V 6 bases short and J 2 bases short, with 21 bases between. This CDR3 is 17 amino acids long.

The rearrangement links TRBV4-2 to TRBJ2-7, with 7 bases identical to TRBD1. The CDR3 extends over 13 amino acids. V gave up 1 base and J gave up 3 bases; unmatched junction bases: 0. CDR1 LGHNA and CDR2 YNFKEQ come from the germline V gene. The CDR3 coding sequence is TGTGCCAGCAGCCAAGGGGACAGCTACGAGCAGTACTTC. Translated, it gives CASSQGDSYEQYF.

This chain links TRBV12-3 or TRBV12-4 with TRBJ1-1; no firm D call. The CDR3 extends over 13 amino acids. Trimming took off 10 bases at V and 1 base at J, with 13 bases between the two ends. CDR3 bases: TGTGCCATCGGTCGGCGGGAGAACACTGAAGCTTTCTTT. Protein product: CAIGRRENTEAFF.

This clonotype was seen a few times. The J gene is TRBJ1-2, the V gene TRBV5-1, with 7 bases lining up with TRBD1. V lost 0 bases and J lost 4; bases outside the gene matches: 6. Germline V gives CDR1 SGHRS, CDR2 YFSETQ. The CDR3 covers 15 residues. The DNA of the CDR3 is TGCGCCAGCAGCTTGGCGCCGGGACAGTCCTATGGCTACACCTTC. It specifies CASSLAPGQSYGYTF. Supplemented by reference TRBV5-1 and TRBJ1-2, the full variable domain reads KAGVTQTPRYLIKTRGQQVTLSCSPISGHRSVSWYQQTPGQGLQFLFEYFSETQRNKGNFPGRFSGRQFSNSRSEMNVSTLELGDSALYLCASSLAPGQSYGYTFGSGTRLTVV.

This clonotype was detected a few times. This chain links TRBV29-1 with TRBJ1-1; TRBD1 is a possible D gene (5 bases). The CDR3 consists of 12 residues. In germline, CDR1 is SQVTM, CDR2 ANQGSEA. Trimming took 6 bases from V and 7 from J, leaving 15 bases between them. The chain's CDR3 is CSVLRDSDEAFF. The DNA of the CDR3 is TGCAGCGTCCTACGCGACAGTGATGAAGCTTTCTTT.

V and J are TRBV5-1 and TRBJ2-7; TRBD1 is a possible D gene (6 bases). CDR1 and CDR2 from the germline V gene are SGHRS and YFSETQ. Trimming removed 1 base at V and 0 bases at J, with 17 bases between. The CDR3 runs 17 residues. The CDR3 region has the DNA TGCGCCAGCAGCTTGAGAGACAGGCCCCGTAGCTCCTACGAGCAGTACTTC. Protein: CASSLRDRPRSSYEQYF.

This clonotype was seen more than once but under ten times. The chain is built from TRBV15 and TRBJ2-7; 7 nucleotides line up with TRBD1. Trimming at V came to 3 bases and at J to 3 bases, leaving 5 bases not matched to a gene. CDR3 length equals 14 residues. Germline-derived CDR1 and CDR2 are LNHNV and YYDKDF (reference sequence). The CDR3 here is CATSSGRDSYEQYF. DNA of the CDR3: TGTGCCACCAGCAGTGGCAGGGACAGCTACGAGCAGTACTTC.

A few counts support this clonotype. The chain recombines TRBV16 with TRBJ2-5; D possibly corresponds to TRBD2 (5 bases). CDR1 KGHSY and CDR2 FQNENV come from the germline V gene. CDR3 length equals 15 residues. The V end was cut by 4 bases, the J end by 0 bases, with 12 bases between. The CDR3 nucleotides are TGTGCCAGCAGCCCAGGAGGACGCCACCAAGAGACCCAGTACTTC. It codes for CASSPGGRHQETQYF. The whole variable domain, filled in from reference TRBV16 and TRBJ2-5, reads GEEVAQTPKHLVRGEGQKAKLYCAPIKGHSYVFWYQQVLKNEFKFLISFQNENVFDETGMPKERFSAKCLPNSPCSLEIQATKLEDSAVYFCASSPGGRHQETQYFGPGTRLLVL.

This clonotype was found a few times. The V call is TRBV5-1, the J call TRBJ1-2; no clear D gene. The CDR3 consists of 14 residues. Germline assignment: CDR1 SGHRS and CDR2 YFSETQ. Trimming shortened V by 4 bases and J by 3 bases, and 13 bases separated the two germline ends. The CDR3: CASSPDSWDYGYTF. In nucleotides, the CDR3 is TGCGCCAGCAGCCCCGACTCGTGGGACTATGGCTACACCTTC.

The chain is built from TRBV15 and TRBJ2-7; unclear D gene. This CDR3 spans 15 amino acids. V was trimmed by 3 bases and J by 0 bases, leaving 12 bases between them. CDR1 and CDR2 (germline): LNHNV, YYDKDF (reference sequence). In DNA, the CDR3 is TGTGCCACCAGCAGCCTAGACGGAAACTCCTACGAGCAGTACTTC. This codes for CATSSLDGNSYEQYF.

The chain is built from TRBV20-1 and TRBJ2-1; 7 nucleotides align to TRBD2. CDR1 is DFQATT, CDR2 SNEGSKA, per germline (reference sequence). After removal of 5 bases from V and 1 base from J, the junction contained 5 bases not matched to a gene. The CDR3 totals 14 residues. CDR3 nucleotides: TGCAGTGCTCCCAGCGGGATATCCTACAATGAGCAGTTCTTC. Translated: CSAPSGISYNEQFF.

The chain uses TRBV2 and TRBJ2-7; 9 bases are shared with TRBD1. There are 14 residues in the CDR3. Germline loops: CDR1 SNHLY, CDR2 FYNNEI. The J segment lost 5 bases and the V segment lost 4 bases, leaving 6 bases of the junction unmatched. CDR3 sequence reads: CASSGGTGKNEQYF. In DNA form, the CDR3 reads TGTGCCAGCAGTGGTGGGACAGGGAAAAACGAGCAGTACTTC.

This clonotype turned up a few times. The V and J genes are TRBV18 and TRBJ1-5, with TRBD1 matching 7 bases. Trimming at V came to 4 bases and at J to 4 bases, leaving 10 bases not matched to a gene. Germline assignment: CDR1 KGHSH and CDR2 LQKENI. The CDR3 runs to 16 residues. The CDR3: CASSRLAGTANQPQHF. The CDR3 DNA reads as TGTGCCAGCTCACGGTTGGCCGGGACAGCGAATCAGCCCCAGCATTTT.

This clonotype was seen only a few times. J is TRBJ1-1 and V is TRBV30; D is unclear. The CDR3 loop spans 10 amino acids. Per germline, CDR1 GTSNPN and CDR2 SVGIG (reference sequence). Trimming took 3 bases from V and 8 from J, leaving 7 bases between them. The CDR3 here is CAWSRTEAFF. The CDR3 nucleotides read TGTGCCTGGAGCCGTACGGAAGCTTTCTTT.

This clonotype was found a few times. The rearrangement joins TRBV30 to TRBJ2-7; possibly TRBD1 for D (5 bases). The CDR3 is 11 amino acids. V lost 3 bases, J lost 2 bases, and 5 bases lay in between. CDR1 and CDR2 (germline): GTSNPN, SVGIG (reference sequence). The chain's CDR3 is CAWSRAYEQYF. The CDR3 DNA follows: TGTGCCTGGAGCAGGGCCTACGAGCAGTACTTC. The complete variable domain, with remaining parts taken from reference TRBV30 and TRBJ2-7, reads SQTIHQWPATLVQPVGSPLSLECTVEGTSNPNLYWYRQAAGRGLQLLFYSVGIGQISSEVPQNLSASRPQDRQFILSSKKLLLSDSGFYLCAWSRAYEQYFGPGTRLTVT.

CDR3 in amino acids: CASYPGLGGLGGREEVNTEAFF. The CDR3 region has the DNA TGTGCCAGCTATCCGGGCTTAGGCGGACTGGGTGGACGAGAGGAGGTGAACACTGAAGCTTTCTTT. V usage is TRBV18 and J usage is TRBJ1-1; no clear D. The CDR3 spans 22 residues. The germline V and J ends were trimmed by 7 bases and 0 bases, with 36 bases remaining between them. Germline V gene lookup returns CDR1 KGHSH and CDR2 LQKENI.

A few counts support this clonotype. This chain's CDR3 is CSVARTGTSGSAREQYF. The CDR3 DNA is TGCAGCGTTGCCCGTACCGGGACTAGCGGGAGTGCAAGGGAGCAGTACTTC. The V call is TRBV29-1, the J call TRBJ2-7; 14 bases match TRBD2. This CDR3 is 17 amino acids long. The V gene's germline CDR1 is SQVTM and CDR2 ANQGSEA. Trimming took 4 bases from V and 7 from J; bases not matched to a gene: 15.